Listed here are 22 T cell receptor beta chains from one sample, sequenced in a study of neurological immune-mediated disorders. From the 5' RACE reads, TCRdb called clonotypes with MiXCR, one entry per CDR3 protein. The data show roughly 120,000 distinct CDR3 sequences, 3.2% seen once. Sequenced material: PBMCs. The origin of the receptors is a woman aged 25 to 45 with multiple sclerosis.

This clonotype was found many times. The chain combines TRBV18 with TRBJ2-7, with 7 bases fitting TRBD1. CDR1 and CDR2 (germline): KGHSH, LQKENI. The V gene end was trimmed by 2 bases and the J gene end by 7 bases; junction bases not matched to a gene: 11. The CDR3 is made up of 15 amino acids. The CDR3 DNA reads TGTGCCAGCTCACCAAGGGGGACAGAGGAAGTGGAGCAGTACTTC. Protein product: CASSPRGTEEVEQYF.

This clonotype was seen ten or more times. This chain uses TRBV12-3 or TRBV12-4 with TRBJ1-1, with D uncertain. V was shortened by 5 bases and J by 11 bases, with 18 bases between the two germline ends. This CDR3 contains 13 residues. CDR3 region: CASSRVGKVGAFF. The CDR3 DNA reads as TGTGCCAGCAGTCGGGTGGGGAAAGTAGGCGCTTTCTTT.

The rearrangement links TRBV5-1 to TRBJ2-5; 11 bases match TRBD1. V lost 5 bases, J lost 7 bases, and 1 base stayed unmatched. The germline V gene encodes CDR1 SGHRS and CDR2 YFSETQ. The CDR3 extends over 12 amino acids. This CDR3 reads CASRGQGVTQYF. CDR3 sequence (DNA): TGCGCCAGCAGGGGACAGGGGGTGACCCAGTACTTC.

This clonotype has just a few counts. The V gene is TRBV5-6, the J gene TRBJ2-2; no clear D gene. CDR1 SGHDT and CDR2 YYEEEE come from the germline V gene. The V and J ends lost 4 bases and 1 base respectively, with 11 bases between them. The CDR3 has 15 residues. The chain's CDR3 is CASSRPARNTGELFF. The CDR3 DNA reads TGTGCCAGCAGCCGGCCCGCGAGGAACACCGGGGAGCTGTTTTTT. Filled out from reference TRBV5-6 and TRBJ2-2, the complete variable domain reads DAGVTQSPTHLIKTRGQQVTLRCSPKSGHDTVSWYQQALGQGPQFIFQYYEEEERQRGNFPDRFSGHQFPNYSSELNVNALLLGDSALYLCASSRPARNTGELFFGEGSRLTVL.

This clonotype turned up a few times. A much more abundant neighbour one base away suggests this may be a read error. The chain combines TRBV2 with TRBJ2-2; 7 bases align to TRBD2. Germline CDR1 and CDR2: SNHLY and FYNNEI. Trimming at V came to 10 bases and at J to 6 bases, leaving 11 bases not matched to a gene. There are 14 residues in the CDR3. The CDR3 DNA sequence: TGTGCCAAAACCGGGACTACTAATGCCGGGGAGCTGTTTTTT. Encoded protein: CAKTGTTNAGELFF. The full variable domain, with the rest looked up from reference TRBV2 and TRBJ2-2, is EPEVTQTPSHQVTQMGQEVILRCVPISNHLYFYWYRQILGQKVEFLVSFYNNEISEKSEIFDDQFSVERPDGSNFTLKIRSTKLEDSAMYFCAKTGTTNAGELFFGEGSRLTVL.

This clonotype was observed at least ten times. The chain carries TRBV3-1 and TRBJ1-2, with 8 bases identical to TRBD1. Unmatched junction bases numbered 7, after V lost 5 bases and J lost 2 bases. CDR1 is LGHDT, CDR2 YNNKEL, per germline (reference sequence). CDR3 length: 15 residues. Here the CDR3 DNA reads TGTGCCAGCAGCTATCTTGGACAGGGCAACTATGGCTACACCTTC. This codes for CASSYLGQGNYGYTF.

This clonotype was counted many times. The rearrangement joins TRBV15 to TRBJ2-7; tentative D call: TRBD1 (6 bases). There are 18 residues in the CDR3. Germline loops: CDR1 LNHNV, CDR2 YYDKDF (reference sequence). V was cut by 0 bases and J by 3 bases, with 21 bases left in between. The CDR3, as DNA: TGTGCCACCAGCAGAGATGTCGCCGGGACATCTGTTTTCTACGAGCAGTACTTC. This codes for CATSRDVAGTSVFYEQYF.

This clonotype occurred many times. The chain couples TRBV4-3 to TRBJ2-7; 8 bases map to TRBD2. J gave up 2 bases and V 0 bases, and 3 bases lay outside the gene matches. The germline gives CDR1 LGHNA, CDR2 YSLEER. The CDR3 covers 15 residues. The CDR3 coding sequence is TGCGCCAGCAGCCAAGATACTAGCGGAACCTACGAGCAGTACTTC. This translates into CASSQDTSGTYEQYF.

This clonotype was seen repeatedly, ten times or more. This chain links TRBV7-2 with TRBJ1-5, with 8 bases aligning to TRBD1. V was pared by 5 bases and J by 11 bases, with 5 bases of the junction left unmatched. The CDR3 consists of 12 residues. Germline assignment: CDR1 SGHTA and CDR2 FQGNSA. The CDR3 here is CASSTETGAQHF. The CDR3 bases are TGTGCCAGCAGCACCGAGACAGGGGCCCAGCATTTT.

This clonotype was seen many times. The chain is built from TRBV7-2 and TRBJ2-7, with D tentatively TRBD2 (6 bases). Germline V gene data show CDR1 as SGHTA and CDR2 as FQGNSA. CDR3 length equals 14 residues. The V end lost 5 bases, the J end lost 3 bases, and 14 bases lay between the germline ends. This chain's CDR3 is CASSAGLLVYEQYF. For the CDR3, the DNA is TGTGCCAGCAGCGCGGGACTCCTTGTCTACGAGCAGTACTTC.

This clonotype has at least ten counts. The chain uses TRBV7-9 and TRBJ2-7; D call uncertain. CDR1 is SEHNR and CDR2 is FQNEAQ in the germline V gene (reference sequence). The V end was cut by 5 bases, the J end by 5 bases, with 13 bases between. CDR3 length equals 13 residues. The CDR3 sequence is CASSNRVMDEQYF. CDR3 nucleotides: TGTGCCAGCAGCAACCGGGTCATGGACGAGCAGTACTTC.

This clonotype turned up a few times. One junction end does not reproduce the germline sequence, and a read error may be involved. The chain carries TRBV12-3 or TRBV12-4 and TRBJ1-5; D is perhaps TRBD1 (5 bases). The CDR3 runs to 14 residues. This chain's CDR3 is CASSLQGRNKTQNF. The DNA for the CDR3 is TGTGCCAGCAGTCTCCAGGGTCGCAATAAGACCCAGAATTTT.

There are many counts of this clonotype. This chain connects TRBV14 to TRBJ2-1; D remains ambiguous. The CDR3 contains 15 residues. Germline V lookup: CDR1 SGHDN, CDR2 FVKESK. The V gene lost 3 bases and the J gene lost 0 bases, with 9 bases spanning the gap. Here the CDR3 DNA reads TGTGCCAGCAGCCACCCGGTAGACTCCTACAATGAGCAGTTCTTC. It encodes CASSHPVDSYNEQFF.

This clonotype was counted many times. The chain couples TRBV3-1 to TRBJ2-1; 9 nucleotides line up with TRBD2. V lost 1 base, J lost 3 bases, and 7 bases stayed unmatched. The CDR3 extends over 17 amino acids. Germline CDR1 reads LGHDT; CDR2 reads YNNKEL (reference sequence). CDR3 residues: CASSQGLAGAFYNEQFF. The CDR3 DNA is TGTGCCAGCAGCCAAGGATTAGCGGGGGCCTTCTACAATGAGCAGTTCTTC.

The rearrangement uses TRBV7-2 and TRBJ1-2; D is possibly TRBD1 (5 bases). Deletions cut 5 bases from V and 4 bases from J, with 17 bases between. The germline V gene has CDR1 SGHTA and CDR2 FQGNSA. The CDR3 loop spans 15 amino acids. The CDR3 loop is CASSQLTWGSYGYTF. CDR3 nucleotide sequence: TGTGCCAGCAGCCAACTGACATGGGGCTCCTATGGCTACACCTTC.

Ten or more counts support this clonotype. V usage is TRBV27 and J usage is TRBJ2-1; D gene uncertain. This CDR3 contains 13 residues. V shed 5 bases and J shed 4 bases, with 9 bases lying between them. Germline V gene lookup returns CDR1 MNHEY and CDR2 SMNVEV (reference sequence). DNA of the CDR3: TGTGCCAGCAGTATGTCAGGTTACAATGAGCAGTTCTTC. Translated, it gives CASSMSGYNEQFF.

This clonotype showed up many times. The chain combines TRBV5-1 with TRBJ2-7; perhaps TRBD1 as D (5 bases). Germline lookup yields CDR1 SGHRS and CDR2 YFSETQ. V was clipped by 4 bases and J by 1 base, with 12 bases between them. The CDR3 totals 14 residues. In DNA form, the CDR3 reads TGCGCCAGCAGCATTACAGGATCGTCCTACGAGCAGTACTTC. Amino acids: CASSITGSSYEQYF.

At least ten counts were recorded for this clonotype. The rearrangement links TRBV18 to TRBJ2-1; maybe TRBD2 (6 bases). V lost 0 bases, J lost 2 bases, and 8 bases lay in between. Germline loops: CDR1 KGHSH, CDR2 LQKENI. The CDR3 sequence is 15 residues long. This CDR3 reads CASSPPGLTYNEQFF. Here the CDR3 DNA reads TGTGCCAGCTCACCACCGGGACTGACCTACAATGAGCAGTTCTTC.

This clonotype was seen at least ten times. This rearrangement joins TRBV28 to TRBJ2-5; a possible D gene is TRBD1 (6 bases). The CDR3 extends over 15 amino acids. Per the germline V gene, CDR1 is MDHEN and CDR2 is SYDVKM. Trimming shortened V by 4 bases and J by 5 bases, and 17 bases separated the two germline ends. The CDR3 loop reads CASSSLDSSGETQYF. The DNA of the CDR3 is TGTGCCAGCAGTTCCCTGGACAGTTCGGGGGAGACCCAGTACTTC. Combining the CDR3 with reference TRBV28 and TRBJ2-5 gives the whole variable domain DVKVTQSSRYLVKRTGEKVFLECVQDMDHENMFWYRQDPGLGLRLIYFSYDVKMKEKGDIPEGYSVSREKKERFSLILESASTNQTSMYLCASSSLDSSGETQYFGPGTRLLVL.

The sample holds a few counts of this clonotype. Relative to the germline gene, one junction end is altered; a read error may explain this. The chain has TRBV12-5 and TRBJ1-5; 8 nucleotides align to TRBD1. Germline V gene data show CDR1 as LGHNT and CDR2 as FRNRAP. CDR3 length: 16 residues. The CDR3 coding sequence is TGTGCTAGTGGTTTTAAACAGGGGGTAGGAAATAAGACCCAGAATTTT. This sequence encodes CASGFKQGVGNKTQNF.

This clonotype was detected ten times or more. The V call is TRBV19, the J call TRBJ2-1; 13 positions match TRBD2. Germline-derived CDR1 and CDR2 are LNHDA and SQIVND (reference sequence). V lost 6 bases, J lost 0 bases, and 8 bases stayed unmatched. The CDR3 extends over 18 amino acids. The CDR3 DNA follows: TGTGCCAGTAGACAACTAGCGGGAGGGGTGAGCTCCTACAATGAGCAGTTCTTC. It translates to CASRQLAGGVSSYNEQFF.

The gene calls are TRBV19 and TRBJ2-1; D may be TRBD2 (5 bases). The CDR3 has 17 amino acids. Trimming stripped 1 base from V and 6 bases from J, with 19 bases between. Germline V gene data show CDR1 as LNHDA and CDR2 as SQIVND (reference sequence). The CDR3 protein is CASSIGITRSVPNEQFF. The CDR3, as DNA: TGTGCCAGTAGTATAGGAATAACTAGATCGGTTCCCAATGAGCAGTTCTTC.